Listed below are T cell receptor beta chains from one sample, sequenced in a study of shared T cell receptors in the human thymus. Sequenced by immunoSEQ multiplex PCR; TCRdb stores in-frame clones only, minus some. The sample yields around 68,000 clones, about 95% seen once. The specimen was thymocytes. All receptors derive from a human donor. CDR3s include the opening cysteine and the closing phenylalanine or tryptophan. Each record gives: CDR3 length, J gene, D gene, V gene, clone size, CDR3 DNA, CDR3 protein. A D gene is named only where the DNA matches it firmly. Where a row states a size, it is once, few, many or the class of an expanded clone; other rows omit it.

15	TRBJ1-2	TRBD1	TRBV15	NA	TGTGCCACCAGCAGAGAGGGGACAGGGATCTATGGCTACACCTTC	CATSREGTGIYGYTF
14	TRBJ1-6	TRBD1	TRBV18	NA	TGTGCCAGCCTCCGGGACAGGGGGAAATCACCCCTCCACTTT	CASLRDRGKSPLHF
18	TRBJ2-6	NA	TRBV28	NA	TGTGCCAGCAGTGAGGGGGGGACTAATTCCTCTGGGGCCAACGTCCTGACTTTC	CASSEGGTNSSGANVLTF
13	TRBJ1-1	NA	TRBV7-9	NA	TGTGCCAGCAGCTTAGGGGGGCCCAAGGAGGCTTTCTTT	CASSLGGPKEAFF
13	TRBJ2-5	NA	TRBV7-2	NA	TGTGCCAGCAGACGACTGTCCCAAGAGACCCAGTACTTC	CASRRLSQETQYF
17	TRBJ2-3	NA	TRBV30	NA	TGTGCCTGGAGTGCTTCCCGCAGGGTCAGCCCCACAGATACGCAGTATTTT	CAWSASRRVSPTDTQYF
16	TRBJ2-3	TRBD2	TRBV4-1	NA	TGCGCCAGCATCCTAAATGGCGGGGGGGTGGCAGATACGCAGTATTTT	CASILNGGGVADTQYF
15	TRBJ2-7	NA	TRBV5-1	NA	TGCGCCAGCAGCTTGACAGGGAAAAACCCCTACGAGCAGTACTTC	CASSLTGKNPYEQYF
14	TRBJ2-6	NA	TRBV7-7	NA	TGTGCCAGCAGCTGGGGACCGCTGGCCAACGTCCTGACTTTC	CASSWGPLANVLTF
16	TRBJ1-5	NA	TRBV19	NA	TGTGCCAGTAGTATAGGCCCCGGCCAGGGAAATCAGCCCCAGCATTTT	CASSIGPGQGNQPQHF
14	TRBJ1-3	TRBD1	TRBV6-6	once	TGTGCCAGCAGTGGACAGGGTTTGCGAAACACCATATATTTT	CASSGQGLRNTIYF
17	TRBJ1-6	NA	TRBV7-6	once	TGTGCCAGCAGCTTAGCGAGAGACACAGGGTCGGGGTCACCCCTCCACTTT	CASSLARDTGSGSPLHF
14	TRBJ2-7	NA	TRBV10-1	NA	TGCGCCAGCAGAGGGTTAATGGGCCCCTACGAGCAGTACTTC	CASRGLMGPYEQYF
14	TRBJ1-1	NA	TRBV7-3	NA	TGTGCCAGCAGAGAAAGCAGGGTGCACACTGAAGCTTTCTTT	CASRESRVHTEAFF
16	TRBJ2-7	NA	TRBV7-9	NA	TGTGCCAGCAGCTTATCTCCCGGGGAGCGTACGGGCGAGCAGTACTTC	CASSLSPGERTGEQYF
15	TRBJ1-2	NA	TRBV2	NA	TGTGCCAGCAGTACCCCAGAAACCATTAACTATGGCTACACCTTC	CASSTPETINYGYTF
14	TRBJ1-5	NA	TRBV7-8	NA	TGTGCCAGCAGCTTGACAGATAGCAATCAGCCCCAGCATTTT	CASSLTDSNQPQHF
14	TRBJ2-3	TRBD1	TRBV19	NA	TGTGCCAGTAGTATCCGGGACAGTTCAGATACGCAGTATTTT	CASSIRDSSDTQYF
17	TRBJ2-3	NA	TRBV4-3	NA	TGCGCCAGCAGCCAAGATTGGTCGCTGGTGCTTCTCGATACGCAGTATTTT	CASSQDWSLVLLDTQYF
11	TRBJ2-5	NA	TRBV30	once	TGTGCCTGGAGTGCGGTCCAGCCCAAGTACTTC	CAWSAVQPKYF
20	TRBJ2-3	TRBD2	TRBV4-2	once	TGTGCCAGCAGCCCGAAGGACAAAACCCCCGGGACTAGCGGCACAGATACGCAGTATTTT	CASSPKDKTPGTSGTDTQYF
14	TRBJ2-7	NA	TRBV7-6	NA	TGTGCCAGCAGCTTAGAGGGCAGGGGTTGGGAGCAGTACTTC	CASSLEGRGWEQYF
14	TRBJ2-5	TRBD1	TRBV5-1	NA	TGCGCCAGCAGCCCCAGGACAGGGTATGGGACCCAGTACTTC	CASSPRTGYGTQYF
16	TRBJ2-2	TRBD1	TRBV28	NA	TGTGCCAGCGCGGTTACAGGGGGCGAGTACACCGGGGAGCTGTTTTTT	CASAVTGGEYTGELFF
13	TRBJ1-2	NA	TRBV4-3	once	TGCGCCAGCAGCCAAGGGGGAGGGGGTGGCTACACCTTC	CASSQGGGGGYTF
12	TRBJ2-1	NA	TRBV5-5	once	TGTGCCAGCAGACGGGGTATCGGGGAGCAGTTCTTC	CASRRGIGEQFF
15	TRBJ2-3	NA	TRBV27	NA	TGTGCCAGCAGTTTAGTAAGCGGGTTGATAGATACGCAGTATTTT	CASSLVSGLIDTQYF
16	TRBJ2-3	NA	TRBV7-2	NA	TGTGCCAGCAGCATATTTTCCGGGACCCCCACAGATACGCAGTATTTT	CASSIFSGTPTDTQYF
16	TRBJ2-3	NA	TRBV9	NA	TGTGCCAGCAGCGTAGGAGTGGGGGGGCACACAGATACGCAGTATTTT	CASSVGVGGHTDTQYF
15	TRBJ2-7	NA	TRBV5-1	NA	TGCGCCAGCAGCTTGGGTCAGGGATTCTCCTACGAGCAGTACTTC	CASSLGQGFSYEQYF
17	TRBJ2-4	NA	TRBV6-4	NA	TGTGCCAGCACCTATTCACAGGGTTTGGAACGTAGGAACATTCAGTACTTC	CASTYSQGLERRNIQYF
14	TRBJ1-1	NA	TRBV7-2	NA	TGTGCCAGCAGCCCCGAGGGTAGGGGGGGACAAGCTTTCTTT	CASSPEGRGGQAFF
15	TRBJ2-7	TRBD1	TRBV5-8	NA	TGTGCCAGCAGCCAGACAGGGACGAACGGTTACGAGCAGTACTTC	CASSQTGTNGYEQYF
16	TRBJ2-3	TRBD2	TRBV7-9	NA	TGTGCCAGCAGCCGCGCGGGGCGGGGGGCTCCAGATACGCAGTATTTT	CASSRAGRGAPDTQYF
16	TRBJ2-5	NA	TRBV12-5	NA	TGTGCTAGTGGCCCCCGGATCTGGCGGGACGGAAAGACCCAGTACTTC	CASGPRIWRDGKTQYF
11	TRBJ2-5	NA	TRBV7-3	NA	TGTGCCAGCAGCTCCTCCGGGACCCAGTACTTC	CASSSSGTQYF
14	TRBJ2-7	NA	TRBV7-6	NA	TGTGCCAGCAGCCCCCGTTTTGGTTTTAACGAGCAGTACTTC	CASSPRFGFNEQYF